This T cell receptor beta chain was retrieved from a study of T cells in Graves' hyperthyroidism and ophthalmopathy. Points from the study as a whole: Model-based prediction identified ophthalmopathy a median about 7 months prior to its onset. Through a model of 13 V-J features, ophthalmopathy was separated from stable hyperthyroidism.

Individuals with ophthalmopathy presented a Clinical Activity Score of at least 3, a NOSPECS grade of at least 4 and a duration under 3 months. This clonotype was picked up a small number of times. Its specificity is unknown. RNA transcripts gave rise to amplified TCR beta CDR3 regions. TCR CDR3 underwent first-round RT-PCR with the HTBI primer set. Via MiXCR, TCRdb re-called the multiplex PCR reads, giving one row per CDR3 protein. The data contain more than 500,000 distinct CDR3 sequences, more than 15% of them singletons. The germline V gene encodes CDR1 SNHLY and CDR2 FYNNEI. This CDR3 spans 13 amino acids. The ends lost 8 bases at V and 4 bases at J; junction bases unmatched: 6.

The receptor was isolated from a woman aged 25 to 39 with Graves' ophthalmopathy. The genes are TRBV2 and TRBJ2-5, with 8 bases lining up with TRBD2. The sequenced sample was blood. CDR3 DNA sequence: TGTGCCAGCTCGGGAGGGGGGAGAGAGACCCAGTACTTC. It encodes CASSGGGRETQYF.